This section outlines one T cell receptor (beta chain) sequence together with its context. Its recognized antigen is unknown. There are no base qualities to consult, and no much larger clone falls within one base. This sample is part of a study of cytomegalovirus exposure and HLA in healthy donors (dated 2017 in TCRdb). About the full investigation: The approximately 710 repertoires of the first cohort and the roughly 120 validation repertoires were produced on the same platform, according to a later analysis. To predict cytomegalovirus infection status, the study brought together high-throughput TCR immunosequencing, statistical association of individual TCRs with disease status, and machine learning. The study aimed to test whether cataloging public T cell receptors could reveal signatures of past pathogen exposure. A separate validation cohort of approximately 120 different subjects was used in addition to the approximately 700-subject first cohort.

Library preparation employed the immunoSEQ multiplex PCR assay. The published analysis was carried out like this. A statistical classification framework was built to diagnose cytomegalovirus status from the catalog of TCR beta chain sequences. TCRdb carries this immuneACCESS record with in-frame sequences only. Its versions omit some clonotypes, under half of them owing to an unresolved V gene in the studies checked, with the rest unexplained. V and J calls and clone size come straight from that table; D and trimming were deduced from the DNA. For this sample the table gives over 150,000 clones, of which roughly nine tenths were detected only once. The top ten clonotypes cover under 7% of the sample. The research as a whole found: In both the original and validation cohorts, the classifier was reported to diagnose cytomegalovirus status with high specificity and sensitivity. The authors suggested that the approach could potentially be generalized to other disease states and immunological phenotypes. All 120 or so repertoires were used to score co-occurrence in the validation cohort in a later analysis, because that analysis had no HLA typing for the cohort. Across donors, most TCR sequences were observed very rarely, whereas some public TCRs were present in many individuals. Subsequent analysis determined that TCRs grouped into clusters in the first cohort also showed a tendency toward co-occurrence across the 90 to 150 validation repertoires, and roughly 95% of cluster scores exceeded 0. A total of 150 to 200 TCR beta chains were listed by the study as associated with cytomegalovirus. Three of the identified cytomegalovirus-associated TCR beta chains were confirmed in vitro to be specific for cytomegalovirus antigens.

The CDR3 sequence holds 13 residues, the cysteine and phenylalanine included. Only CDR3 DNA is held: 39 bases, read in frame from base 1. CDR1 is given as MNHEY and CDR2 as SMNVEV, both from the germline V gene (reference sequence). The V end loses 6 bases and the J end loses 0 bases, and a stretch of 9 bases separates them. Separate from the approximately 700-subject first cohort, the validation cohort of roughly 120 subjects was the group to which the donors belonged. The chain was built from TRBV27 and TRBJ2-7, with the D gene not confidently named. Sequencing used PBMCs. The receptor was isolated from a woman in her twenties or thirties in good health and CMV-seronegative. The CDR3 region has the sequence CASSGESSYEQYF. The sequenced DNA: TGTGCCAGCAGCGGTGAAAGCTCCTACGAGCAGTACTTC.